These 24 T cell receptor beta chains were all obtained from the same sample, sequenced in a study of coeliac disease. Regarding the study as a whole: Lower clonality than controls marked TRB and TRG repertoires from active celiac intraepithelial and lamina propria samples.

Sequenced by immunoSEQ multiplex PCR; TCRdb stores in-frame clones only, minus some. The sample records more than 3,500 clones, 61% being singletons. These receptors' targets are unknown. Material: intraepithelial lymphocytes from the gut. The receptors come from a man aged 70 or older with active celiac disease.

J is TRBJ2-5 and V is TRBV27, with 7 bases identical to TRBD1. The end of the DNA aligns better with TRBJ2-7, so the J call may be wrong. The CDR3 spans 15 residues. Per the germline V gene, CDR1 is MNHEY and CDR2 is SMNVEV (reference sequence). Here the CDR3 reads CASSFSPLDRDEQYF. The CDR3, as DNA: TGTGCCAGCAGTTTCTCACCCCTCGACAGGGACGAGCAGTACTTC.

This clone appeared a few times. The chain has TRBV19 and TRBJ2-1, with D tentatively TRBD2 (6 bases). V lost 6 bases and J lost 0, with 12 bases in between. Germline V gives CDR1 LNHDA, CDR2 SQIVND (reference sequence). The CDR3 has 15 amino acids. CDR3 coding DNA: TGTGCCAGTAGCCCGGGACTCACCTCCTACAATGAGCAGTTCTTC. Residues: CASSPGLTSYNEQFF.

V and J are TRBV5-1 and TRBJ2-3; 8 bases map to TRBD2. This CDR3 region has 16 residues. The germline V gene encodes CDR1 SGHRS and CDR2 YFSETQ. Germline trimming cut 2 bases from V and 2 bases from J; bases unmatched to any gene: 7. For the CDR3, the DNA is TGCGCCAGCAGCTTTGTCAGCGGGGGACACACAGATACGCAGTATTTT. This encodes CASSFVSGGHTDTQYF.

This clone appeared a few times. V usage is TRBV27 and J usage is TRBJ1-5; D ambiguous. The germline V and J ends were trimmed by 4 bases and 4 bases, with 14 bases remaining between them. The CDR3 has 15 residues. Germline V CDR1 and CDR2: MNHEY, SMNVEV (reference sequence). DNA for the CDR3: TGTGCCAGCAGTTCCGCTCCGGTTTTGAATCAGCCCCAGCATTTT. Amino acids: CASSSAPVLNQPQHF.

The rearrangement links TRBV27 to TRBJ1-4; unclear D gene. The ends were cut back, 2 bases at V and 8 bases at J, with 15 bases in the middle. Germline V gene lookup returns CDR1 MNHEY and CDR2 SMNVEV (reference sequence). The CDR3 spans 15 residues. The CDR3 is CASSLGGGGQEKLFF. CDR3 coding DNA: TGTGCCAGCAGTTTAGGCGGAGGCGGGCAAGAAAAACTGTTTTTT.

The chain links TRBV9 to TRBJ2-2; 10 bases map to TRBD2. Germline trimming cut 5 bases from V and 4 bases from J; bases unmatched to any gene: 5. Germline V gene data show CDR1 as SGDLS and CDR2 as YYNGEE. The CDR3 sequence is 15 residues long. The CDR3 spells CASRKREGSTGELFF. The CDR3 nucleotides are TGTGCCAGCAGGAAGCGGGAGGGGAGCACCGGGGAGCTGTTTTTT.

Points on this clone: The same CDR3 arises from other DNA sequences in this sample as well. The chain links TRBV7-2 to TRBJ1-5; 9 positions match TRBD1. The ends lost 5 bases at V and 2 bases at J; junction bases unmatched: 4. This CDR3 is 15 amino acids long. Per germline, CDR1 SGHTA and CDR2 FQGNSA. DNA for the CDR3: TGTGCCAGCAGCGAGGGACAGGGAGGCAATCAGCCCCAGCATTTT. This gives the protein CASSEGQGGNQPQHF.

CDR3 nucleotides: TGTGCCTGGAGTTTGTCTAACGCCTACAATGAGCAGTTCTTC. Its protein product is CAWSLSNAYNEQFF. The chain links TRBV30 to TRBJ2-1; D call uncertain. From germline, CDR1 is GTSNPN and CDR2 SVGIG (reference sequence). V was trimmed by 2 bases and J by 2 bases, leaving 10 bases between them. The length of the CDR3 is 14 residues.

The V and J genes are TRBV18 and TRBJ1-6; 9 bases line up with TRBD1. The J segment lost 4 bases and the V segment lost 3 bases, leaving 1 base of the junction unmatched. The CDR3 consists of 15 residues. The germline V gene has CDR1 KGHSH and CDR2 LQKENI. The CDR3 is CASSPGTGYNSPLHF. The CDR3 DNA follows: TGTGCCAGCTCACCGGGGACAGGGTATAATTCACCCCTCCACTTT. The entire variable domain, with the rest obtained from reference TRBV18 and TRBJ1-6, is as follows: NAGVMQNPRHLVRRRGQEARLRCSPMKGHSHVYWYRQLPEEGLKFMVYLQKENIIDESGMPKERFSAEFPKEGPSILRIQQVVRGDSAAYFCASSPGTGYNSPLHFGNGTRLTVT.

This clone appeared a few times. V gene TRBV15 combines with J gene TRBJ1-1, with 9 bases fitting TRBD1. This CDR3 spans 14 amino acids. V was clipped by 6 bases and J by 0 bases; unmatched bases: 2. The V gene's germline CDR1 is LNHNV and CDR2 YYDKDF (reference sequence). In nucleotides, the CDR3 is TGTGCCACCAGGGGGACAGGGATGAACACTGAAGCTTTCTTT. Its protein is CATRGTGMNTEAFF.

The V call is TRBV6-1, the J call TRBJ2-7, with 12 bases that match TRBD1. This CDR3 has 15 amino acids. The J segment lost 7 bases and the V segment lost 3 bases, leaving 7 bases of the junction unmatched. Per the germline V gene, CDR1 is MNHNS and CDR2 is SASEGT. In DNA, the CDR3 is TGTGCCAGCAGTGACAGGGACAGGGGGCGGGAAGAGCAGTACTTC. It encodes CASSDRDRGREEQYF.

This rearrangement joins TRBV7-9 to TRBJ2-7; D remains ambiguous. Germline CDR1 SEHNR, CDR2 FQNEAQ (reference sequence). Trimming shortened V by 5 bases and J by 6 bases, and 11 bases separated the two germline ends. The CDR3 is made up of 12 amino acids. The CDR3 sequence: CASSPHFGEQYF. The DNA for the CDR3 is TGTGCCAGCAGCCCGCACTTCGGCGAGCAGTACTTC.

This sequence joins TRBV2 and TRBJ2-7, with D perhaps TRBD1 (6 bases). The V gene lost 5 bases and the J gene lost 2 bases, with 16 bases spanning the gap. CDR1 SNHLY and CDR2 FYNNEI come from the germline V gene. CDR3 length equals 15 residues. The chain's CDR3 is CASSTGTFLTYEQYF. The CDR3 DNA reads TGTGCCAGCAGTACCGGGACATTCCTAACCTACGAGCAGTACTTC.

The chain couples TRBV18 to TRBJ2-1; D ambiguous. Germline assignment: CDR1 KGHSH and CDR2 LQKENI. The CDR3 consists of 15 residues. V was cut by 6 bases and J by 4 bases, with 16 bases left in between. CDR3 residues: CASSLESHGYNEQFF. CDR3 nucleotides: TGTGCCAGCTCTTTGGAGAGTCACGGGTACAATGAGCAGTTCTTC. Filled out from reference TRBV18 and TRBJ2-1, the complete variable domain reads NAGVMQNPRHLVRRRGQEARLRCSPMKGHSHVYWYRQLPEEGLKFMVYLQKENIIDESGMPKERFSAEFPKEGPSILRIQQVVRGDSAAYFCASSLESHGYNEQFFGPGTRLTVL.

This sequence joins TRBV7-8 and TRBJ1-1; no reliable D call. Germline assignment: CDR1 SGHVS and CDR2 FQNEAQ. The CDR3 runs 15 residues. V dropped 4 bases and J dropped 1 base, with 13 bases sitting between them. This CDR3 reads CASSSYREPNTEAFF. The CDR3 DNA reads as TGTGCCAGCAGCTCGTACAGAGAACCGAACACTGAAGCTTTCTTT.

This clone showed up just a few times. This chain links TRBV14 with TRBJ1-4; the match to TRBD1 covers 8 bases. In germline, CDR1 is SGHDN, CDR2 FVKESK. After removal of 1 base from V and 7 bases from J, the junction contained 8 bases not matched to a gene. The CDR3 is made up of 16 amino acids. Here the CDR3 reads CASSQGQGARGEKLFF. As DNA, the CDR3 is TGTGCCAGCAGCCAAGGGCAGGGGGCCCGTGGTGAAAAACTGTTTTTT.

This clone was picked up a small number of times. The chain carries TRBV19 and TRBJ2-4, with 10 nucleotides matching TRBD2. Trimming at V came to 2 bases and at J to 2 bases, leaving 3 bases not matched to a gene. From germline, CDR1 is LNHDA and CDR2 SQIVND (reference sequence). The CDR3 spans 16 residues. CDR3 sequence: CASSISGGASKNIQYF. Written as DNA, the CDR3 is TGTGCCAGTAGTATAAGCGGGGGGGCCTCCAAAAACATTCAGTACTTC.

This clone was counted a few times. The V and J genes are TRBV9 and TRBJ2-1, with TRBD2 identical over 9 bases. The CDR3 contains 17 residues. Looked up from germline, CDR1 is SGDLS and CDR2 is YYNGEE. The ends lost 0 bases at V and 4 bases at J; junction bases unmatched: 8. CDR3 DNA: TGTGCCAGCAGCGTAGGGCCGGGACTAGCAGGATACAATGAGCAGTTCTTC. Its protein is CASSVGPGLAGYNEQFF.

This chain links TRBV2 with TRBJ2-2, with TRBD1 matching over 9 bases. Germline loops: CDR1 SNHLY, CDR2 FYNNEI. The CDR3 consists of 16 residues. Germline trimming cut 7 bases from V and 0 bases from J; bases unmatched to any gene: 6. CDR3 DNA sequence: TGTGCCAGCACAGAACAGGGGGCGGCGAACACCGGGGAGCTGTTTTTT. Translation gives CASTEQGAANTGELFF.

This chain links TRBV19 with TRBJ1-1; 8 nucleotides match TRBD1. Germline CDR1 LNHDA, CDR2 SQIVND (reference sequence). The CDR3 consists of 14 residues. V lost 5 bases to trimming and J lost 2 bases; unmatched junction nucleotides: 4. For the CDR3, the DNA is TGTGCCAGTAGTGCCGACAGGGGAAACACTGAAGCTTTCTTT. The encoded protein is CASSADRGNTEAFF.

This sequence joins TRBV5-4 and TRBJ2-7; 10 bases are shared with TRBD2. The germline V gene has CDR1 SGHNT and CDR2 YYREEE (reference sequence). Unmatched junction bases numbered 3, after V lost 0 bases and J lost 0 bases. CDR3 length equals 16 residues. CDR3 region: CASSLGASGSSYEQYF. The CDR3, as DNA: TGTGCCAGCAGCTTGGGGGCTAGCGGGAGCTCCTACGAGCAGTACTTC.

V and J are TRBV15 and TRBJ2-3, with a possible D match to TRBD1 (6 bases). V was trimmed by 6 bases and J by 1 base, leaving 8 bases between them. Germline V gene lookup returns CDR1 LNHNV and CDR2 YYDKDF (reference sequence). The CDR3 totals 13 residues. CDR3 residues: CATRQGGTDTQYF. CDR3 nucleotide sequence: TGTGCCACCAGACAGGGCGGCACAGATACGCAGTATTTT.

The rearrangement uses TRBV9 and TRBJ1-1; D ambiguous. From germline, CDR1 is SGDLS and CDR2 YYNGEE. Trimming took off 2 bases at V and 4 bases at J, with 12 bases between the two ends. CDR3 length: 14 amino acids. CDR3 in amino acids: CASSVSSMATEAFF. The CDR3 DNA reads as TGTGCCAGCAGCGTTAGCTCCATGGCCACTGAAGCTTTCTTT.

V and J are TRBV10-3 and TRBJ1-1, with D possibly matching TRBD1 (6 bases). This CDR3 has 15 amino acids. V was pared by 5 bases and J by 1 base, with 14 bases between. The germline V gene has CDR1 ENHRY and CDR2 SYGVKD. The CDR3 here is CAISPRRTENTEAFF. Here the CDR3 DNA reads TGTGCCATCAGTCCCCGGAGGACAGAGAACACTGAAGCTTTCTTT.